Below are 12 T cell receptor beta chains sequenced from a single sample in a study of cytomegalovirus exposure and HLA in healthy donors. Both 60 Vbeta primers and 13 Jbeta primers went into the PCR. Clones were sequenced by immunoSEQ multiplex PCR, and TCRdb holds only the in-frame ones, with some missing. Altogether 120,000 to 150,000 clones are present, 70% to 80% being singletons, with the ten largest covering 5% to 5.5%. The sample taken for sequencing was PBMCs. Receptors originate from a male donor in good health and CMV-seronegative.

This clone was seen more than once but under ten times. CDR3 amino acids: CASNRGTAGGEAFF. CDR3 DNA: TGTGCCAGCAATCGCGGGACCGCCGGGGGGGAAGCTTTCTTT. The V call is TRBV2, the J call TRBJ1-1, with D maybe TRBD1 (5 bases). Germline CDR1 and CDR2: SNHLY and FYNNEI. Trimming left V 7 bases short and J 8 bases short, with 20 bases between. This CDR3 comprises 14 residues. Combining the CDR3 with reference TRBV2 and TRBJ1-1 gives the whole variable domain EPEVTQTPSHQVTQMGQEVILRCVPISNHLYFYWYRQILGQKVEFLVSFYNNEISEKSEIFDDQFSVERPDGSNFTLKIRSTKLEDSAMYFCASNRGTAGGEAFFGQGTRLTVV.

CDR3 bases: TGTGCCAGCAGCCGGACAGGGCAGGCTGAAAAACTGTTTTTT. Translating gives CASSRTGQAEKLFF. This sequence joins TRBV5-5 and TRBJ1-4; 8 bases map to TRBD1. Germline values: CDR1 SGHKS, CDR2 YYEKEE (reference sequence). With V trimmed by 4 bases and J by 7 bases, 6 bases remained unmatched. The CDR3 contains 14 residues.

This clone appeared a few times. The gene calls are TRBV28 and TRBJ1-5, with 7 positions matching TRBD1. The CDR3 is 14 amino acids. V lost 5 bases to trimming and J lost 7 bases; unmatched junction nucleotides: 8. Germline values: CDR1 MDHEN, CDR2 SYDVKM. This CDR3 is CASSDQQGYQPQHF. CDR3 DNA: TGTGCCAGCAGTGATCAACAGGGGTACCAGCCCCAGCATTTT.

This clone was seen more than once but under ten times. This chain links TRBV10-3 with TRBJ1-2; 7 bases match TRBD1. In germline, CDR1 is ENHRY, CDR2 SYGVKD. The CDR3 is 13 residues long. V was pared by 7 bases and J by 5 bases, with 7 bases of the junction left unmatched. CDR3 sequence reads: CAITLGTEYGYTF. The CDR3 bases are TGTGCCATCACTTTGGGGACAGAGTATGGCTACACCTTC.

The V gene is TRBV7-2, the J gene TRBJ2-3; the match to TRBD2 covers 7 bases. With V trimmed by 8 bases and J by 4 bases, 0 bases remained unmatched. This CDR3 has 11 residues. CDR1 and CDR2 (germline): SGHTA, FQGNSA. The CDR3 sequence: CASGGADTQYF. As DNA, the CDR3 is TGTGCCAGCGGGGGGGCAGATACGCAGTATTTT.

CDR3 nucleotides: TGTGCCAGCAGCTACCGGGACAGGGTGGCCTACGAGCAGTACTTC. This sequence encodes CASSYRDRVAYEQYF. The chain is built from TRBV27 and TRBJ2-7; 9 positions match TRBD1. Germline V gene data show CDR1 as MNHEY and CDR2 as SMNVEV (reference sequence). This CDR3 has 15 residues. The V segment lost 6 bases and the J segment 2 bases; nucleotides outside the gene matches: 8.

The chain employs TRBV4-2 and TRBJ2-7; the D is unclear. Trimming removed 0 bases at V and 1 base at J, with 10 bases between. The CDR3 has 15 amino acids. Germline lookup yields CDR1 LGHNA and CDR2 YNFKEQ. CDR3 in amino acids: CASSQDKSSSYEQYF. DNA of the CDR3: TGTGCCAGCAGCCAAGATAAGTCCAGTTCCTACGAGCAGTACTTC.

V and J are TRBV6-1 and TRBJ2-2, with 8 bases lining up with TRBD1. CDR1 MNHNS and CDR2 SASEGT come from the germline V gene. The CDR3 is 13 amino acids. The junction had 6 bases not matched to a gene; V was cut back by 10 bases and J by 5 bases. The CDR3 is CATRTGRTGELFF. CDR3 nucleotide sequence: TGTGCCACCCGGACAGGGCGGACCGGGGAGCTGTTTTTT.

V and J are TRBV5-5 and TRBJ2-5, with no clear D. Gene TRBJ2-7 matches the end of the DNA better, so the J call may be wrong. The CDR3 extends over 14 amino acids. Germline assignment: CDR1 SGHKS and CDR2 YYEKEE (reference sequence). The CDR3 DNA sequence: TGTGCCAGCAGCTTGGCGAGGCAATCCTACGAGCAGTACTTC. This sequence encodes CASSLARQSYEQYF.

DNA for the CDR3: TGTGCCAGCAGACGCCCGGGACTTTCGGGGGAAGAAAAACTGTTTTTT. It codes for CASRRPGLSGEEKLFF. The chain joins TRBV27 to TRBJ1-4, with D perhaps matching TRBD1 (5 bases). CDR3 size: 16 residues. Germline lookup yields CDR1 MNHEY and CDR2 SMNVEV (reference sequence). The germline V and J ends were trimmed by 6 bases and 8 bases, with 22 bases remaining between them.

This chain links TRBV10-3 with TRBJ2-7, with 11 bases aligning to TRBD2. The germline V gene has CDR1 ENHRY and CDR2 SYGVKD. CDR3 length: 16 amino acids. After removal of 4 bases from V and 4 bases from J, the junction contained 9 bases not matched to a gene. The chain's CDR3 is CAISGPTSGGDYEQYF. In nucleotides, the CDR3 is TGTGCCATCAGTGGACCCACTAGCGGGGGCGATTACGAGCAGTACTTC.

This chain connects TRBV4-3 to TRBJ1-6; D perhaps matches TRBD1 (5 bases). CDR3 length: 14 amino acids. From germline, CDR1 is LGHNA and CDR2 YSLEER. V dropped 1 base and J dropped 9 bases, with 10 bases sitting between them. Written as DNA, the CDR3 is TGCGCCAGCAGCCAAGCAGACAGATCTTCACCCCTCCACTTT. This gives the protein CASSQADRSSPLHF.